This T cell receptor beta chain was recovered during a study of blood T cell repertoires in COVID-19. This table comes from immunoSEQ multiplex PCR, and its TCRdb copy is limited to in-frame clones, with some not included. In the table there are 110,000 or so clones, more than 80% of which are singletons. Trimming pared 2 bases from V and 6 bases from J, leaving 17 bases between. This CDR3 is built from 15 residues. In germline, CDR1 is SGHDT, CDR2 YYEEEE. The chain uses TRBV5-6 and TRBJ1-2; D call uncertain. The sequencing sample was made of peripheral blood. This TCR was recovered from a woman aged 40-49 years with acute or convalescent COVID-19. CDR3 protein: CASSLPWQRENGYTF. The CDR3 nucleotides are TGTGCCAGCAGCTTACCGTGGCAGAGGGAAAATGGCTACACCTTC.